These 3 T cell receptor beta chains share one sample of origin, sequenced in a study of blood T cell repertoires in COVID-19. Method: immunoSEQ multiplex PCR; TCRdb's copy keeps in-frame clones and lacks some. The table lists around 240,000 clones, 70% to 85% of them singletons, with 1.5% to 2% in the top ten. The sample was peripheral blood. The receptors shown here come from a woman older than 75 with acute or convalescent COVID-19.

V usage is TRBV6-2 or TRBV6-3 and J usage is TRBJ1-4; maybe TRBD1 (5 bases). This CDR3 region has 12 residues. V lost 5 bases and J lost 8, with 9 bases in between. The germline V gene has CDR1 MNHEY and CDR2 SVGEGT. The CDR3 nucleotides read TGTGCCAGCAGTACAGGATTAGAAAAACTGTTTTTT. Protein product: CASSTGLEKLFF.

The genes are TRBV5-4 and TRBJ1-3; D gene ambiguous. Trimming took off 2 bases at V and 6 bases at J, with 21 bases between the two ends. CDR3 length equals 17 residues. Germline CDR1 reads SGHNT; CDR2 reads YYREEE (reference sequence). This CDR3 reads CASSFPSPGRISNTIYF. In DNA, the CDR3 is TGTGCCAGCAGCTTCCCTAGTCCGGGAAGGATCTCAAACACCATATATTTT.

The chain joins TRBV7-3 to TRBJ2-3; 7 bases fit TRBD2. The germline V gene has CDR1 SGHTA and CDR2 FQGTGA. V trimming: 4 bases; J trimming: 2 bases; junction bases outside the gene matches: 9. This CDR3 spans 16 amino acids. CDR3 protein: CASSSGLVRATDTQYF. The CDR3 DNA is TGTGCCAGCAGCTCTGGACTAGTGAGGGCCACAGATACGCAGTATTTT.